These T cell receptor beta chains were read from a single sample in a study of blood T cell repertoires in COVID-19. The table came from immunoSEQ multiplex PCR; TCRdb's copy has only in-frame clones and leaves some out. The sample holds more than 120,000 clones, around 84% seen once. The specimen was peripheral blood. These receptors were taken from a human donor with acute or convalescent COVID-19. The donor label of this sample is uncertain. CDR3s leave out the opening cysteine and the closing phenylalanine or tryptophan. Size tells how often a clone was seen (once, few, many) or the class of an expanded clone, and some rows leave it out.

cdr3_length	v_call	clone_size	j_call	cdr3_aa
13	TRBV5-1	NA	TRBJ2-1	ASSFPSGVFNEQF
10	TRBV5-6	few	TRBJ1-2	ASSLTEFGYT
11	TRBV18	NA	TRBJ2-7	ASSPPKGYEQY
13	TRBV14	NA	TRBJ1-4	ASSPMQGKGEKLF
17	TRBV11-3	few	TRBJ1-2	ASSLDPPGPEVGNYGYT
10	TRBV11-3	few	TRBJ2-5	ASSLQGETQY
12	TRBV6-6	NA	TRBJ2-5	ASKLAGPGETQY
14	TRBV4-1	NA	TRBJ2-4	ASSQDTGTGGFIQY
13	TRBV7-6	NA	TRBJ1-4	ASSLRQGINEKLF
10	TRBV19	NA	TRBJ1-2	ASSTARRGYT
10	TRBV24-1	NA	TRBJ1-1	ATSGAREEAF
12	TRBV6-2/TRBV6-3	few	TRBJ1-5	ASSYSNSGQPQH
13	TRBV6-1	once	TRBJ2-1	ASSDQGAYYNEQF
12	TRBV6-5	NA	TRBJ1-3	ASTGTVSGNTIY
15	TRBV24-1	NA	TRBJ1-4	ATSAPQGEESAEKLF
13	TRBV10-3	NA	TRBJ1-1	AIRGQGASDTEAF
12	TRBV9	once	TRBJ2-2	ASSVRTSSGELF
12	TRBV29-1	NA	TRBJ2-4	SVVRVLTEDIQY
12	TRBV7-9	NA	TRBJ1-2	ASSSDGRNYGYT
15	TRBV21-1	NA	TRBJ1-1	ASSIVGDRPKNTEAF
11	TRBV9	NA	TRBJ1-1	ASSASGDTEAF
12	TRBV28	NA	TRBJ2-7	ASSLGGRGYEQY
14	TRBV5-4	NA	TRBJ2-3	ASSLEVRGPTDTQY
12	TRBV7-2	NA	TRBJ1-6	ASSLESSGAPLH
14	TRBV28	NA	TRBJ1-2	ASSSPPGQGARGYT
12	TRBV27	NA	TRBJ2-2	ASSSGQPAGELF
10	TRBV29-1	NA	TRBJ2-2	SVGTGTGELF